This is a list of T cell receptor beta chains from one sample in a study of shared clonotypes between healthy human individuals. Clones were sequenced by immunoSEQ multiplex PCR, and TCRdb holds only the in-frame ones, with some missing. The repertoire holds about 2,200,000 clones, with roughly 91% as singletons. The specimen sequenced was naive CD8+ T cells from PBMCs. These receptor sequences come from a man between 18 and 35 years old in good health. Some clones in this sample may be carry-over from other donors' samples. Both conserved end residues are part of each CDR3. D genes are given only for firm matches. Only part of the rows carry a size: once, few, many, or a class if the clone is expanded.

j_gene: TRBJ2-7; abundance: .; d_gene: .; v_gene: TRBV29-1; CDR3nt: TGCAGCGTTGAAGTGGGGAATACCTACGAGCAGTACTTC; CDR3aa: CSVEVGNTYEQYF
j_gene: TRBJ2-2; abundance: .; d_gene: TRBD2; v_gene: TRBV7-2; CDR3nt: TGTGCCAGCAGCCCCCGGACTAGCGGGAACACCGGGGAGCTGTTTTTT; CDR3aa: CASSPRTSGNTGELFF
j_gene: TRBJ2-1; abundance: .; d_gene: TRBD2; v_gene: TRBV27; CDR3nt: TGTGCCAGCAGGATCACCGGCTGGCGGGAGGTAGATGAGCAGTTCTTC; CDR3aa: CASRITGWREVDEQFF
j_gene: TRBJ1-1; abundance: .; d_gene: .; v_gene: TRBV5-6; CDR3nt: TGTGCCAGCAGCTTGGCGCCAGGGGCTGAAGCTTTCTTT; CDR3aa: CASSLAPGAEAFF
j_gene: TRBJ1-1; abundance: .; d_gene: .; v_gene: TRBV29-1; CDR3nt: TGCAGCGTTGGGTCGGTAGGAGGGTACGAGGTGAACACTGAAGCTTTCTTT; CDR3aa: CSVGSVGGYEVNTEAFF
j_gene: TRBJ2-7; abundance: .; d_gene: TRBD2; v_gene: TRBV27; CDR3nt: TGTGCCAGCAGCCCGAAGACTAGCGGCTCGTCCTACGAGCAGTACTTC; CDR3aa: CASSPKTSGSSYEQYF
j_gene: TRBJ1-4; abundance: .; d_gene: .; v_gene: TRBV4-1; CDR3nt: TGCGCCAGCAGCCAAGATAGAAAGGGCGACGAAGGCGAAAAACTGTTTTTT; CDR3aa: CASSQDRKGDEGEKLFF
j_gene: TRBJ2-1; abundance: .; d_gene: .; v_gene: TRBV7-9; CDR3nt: TGTGCCAGCAGCTTAGACTACCTAGGCTCCTACAATGAGCAGTTCTTC; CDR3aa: CASSLDYLGSYNEQFF
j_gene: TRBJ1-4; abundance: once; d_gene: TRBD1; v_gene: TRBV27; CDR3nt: TGTGCCAGCAGCAGCCGGGACAGGGGGCAAACGGATGAAAAACTGTTTTTT; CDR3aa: CASSSRDRGQTDEKLFF
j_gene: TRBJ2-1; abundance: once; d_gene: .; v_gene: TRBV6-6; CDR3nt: TGTGCCAGCAGTACCCCTGGGCTCTACAATGAGCAGTTCTTC; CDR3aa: CASSTPGLYNEQFF
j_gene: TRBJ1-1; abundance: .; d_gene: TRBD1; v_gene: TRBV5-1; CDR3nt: TGCGCCAGCAGCAGTCGACAGGGAATGAACACTGAAGCTTTCTTT; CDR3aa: CASSSRQGMNTEAFF
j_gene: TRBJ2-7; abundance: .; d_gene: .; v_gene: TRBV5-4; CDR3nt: TGTGCCAGCAGCTTGGTGCCAGAAAATTCCTACGAGCAGTACTTC; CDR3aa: CASSLVPENSYEQYF
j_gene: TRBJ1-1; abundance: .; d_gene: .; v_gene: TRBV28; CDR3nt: TGTGCCAGCCTGCCCCCGCCGCACAGATGGGAAATGAACACTGAAGCTTTCTTT; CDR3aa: CASLPPPHRWEMNTEAFF
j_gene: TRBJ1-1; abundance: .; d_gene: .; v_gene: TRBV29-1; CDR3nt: TGCAGCGTTGAAGAAGGAGGCTCTGAAGCTTTCTTT; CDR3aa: CSVEEGGSEAFF
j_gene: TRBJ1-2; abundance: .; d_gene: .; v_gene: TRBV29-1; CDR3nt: TGCAGCGTTTGGGGGGGTGACTATGGCTACACCTTC; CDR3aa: CSVWGGDYGYTF
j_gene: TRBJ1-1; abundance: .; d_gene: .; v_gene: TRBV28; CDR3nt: TGTGCCAGCAGTTTATGGCGGGAACACCTTGGGGGGAACACTGAAGCTTTCTTT; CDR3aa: CASSLWREHLGGNTEAFF
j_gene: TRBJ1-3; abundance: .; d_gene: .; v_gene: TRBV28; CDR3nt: TGTGCCAGCAGTTTCGGCGGAAACACCATATATTTT; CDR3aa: CASSFGGNTIYF
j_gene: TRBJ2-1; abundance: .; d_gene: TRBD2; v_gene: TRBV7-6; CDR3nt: TGTGCCAGCAGCTTACCGGCGACTAGCGGGATGGGCTCCTACAATGAGCAGTTCTTC; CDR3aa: CASSLPATSGMGSYNEQFF
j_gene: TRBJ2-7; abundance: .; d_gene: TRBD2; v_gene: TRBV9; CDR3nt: TGTGCCAGCAGCGTAGGGACTAGCGGGGATGAGCAGTACTTC; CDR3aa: CASSVGTSGDEQYF
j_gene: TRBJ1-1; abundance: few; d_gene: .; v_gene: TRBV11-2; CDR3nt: TGTGCCAGCAGCTTAGCGCCAGGGACACGTGAAGCTTTCTTT; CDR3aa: CASSLAPGTREAFF
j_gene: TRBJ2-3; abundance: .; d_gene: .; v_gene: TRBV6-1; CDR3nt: TGTGCCAGCAGTGAGCTACTAGTTCTCGTGTCAGATACGCAGTATTTT; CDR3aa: CASSELLVLVSDTQYF
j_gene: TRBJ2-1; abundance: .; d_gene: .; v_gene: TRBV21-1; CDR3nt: TGTGCCAGCAGCTGGCGGGGTAGCGGGAGATGGGGCTCGAATGAGCAGTTCTTC; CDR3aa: CASSWRGSGRWGSNEQFF
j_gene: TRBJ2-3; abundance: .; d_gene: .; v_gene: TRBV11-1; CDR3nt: TGTGCCAGCACCGGGGGTTCGGCAGATACGCAGTATTTT; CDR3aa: CASTGGSADTQYF
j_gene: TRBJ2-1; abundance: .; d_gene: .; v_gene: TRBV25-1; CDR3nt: TGTGCCAGCAGTGGCCGGAGGGTTTTGTTCAATGAGCAGTTCTTC; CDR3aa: CASSGRRVLFNEQFF
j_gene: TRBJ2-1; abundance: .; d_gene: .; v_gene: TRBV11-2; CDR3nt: TGTGCCAGCAGCTTAGTCCCCGGGCATGAGCAGTTCTTC; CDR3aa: CASSLVPGHEQFF
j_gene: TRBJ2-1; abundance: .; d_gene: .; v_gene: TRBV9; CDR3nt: TGTGCCAGCAGCGAGACTGGGGATGAGCAGTTCTTC; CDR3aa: CASSETGDEQFF
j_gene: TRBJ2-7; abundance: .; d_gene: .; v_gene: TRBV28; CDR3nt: TGTGCCATTGGGACCGACTACTCCTACGAGCAGTACTTC; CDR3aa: CAIGTDYSYEQYF
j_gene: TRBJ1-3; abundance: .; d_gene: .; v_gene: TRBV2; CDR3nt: TGTGCCAGCAGTAATCGGATGAGCTCTGGAAACACCATATATTTT; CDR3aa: CASSNRMSSGNTIYF
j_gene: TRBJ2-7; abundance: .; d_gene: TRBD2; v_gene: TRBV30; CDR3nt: TGTGCCTGGACCCCTGGTGTGCGACTAGCGAATTACGAGCAGTACTTC; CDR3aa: CAWTPGVRLANYEQYF
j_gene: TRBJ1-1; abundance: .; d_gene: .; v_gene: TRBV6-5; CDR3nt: TGTGCCAGCAGTTACGTGGAGCACGACACTGAAGCTTTCTTT; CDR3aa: CASSYVEHDTEAFF
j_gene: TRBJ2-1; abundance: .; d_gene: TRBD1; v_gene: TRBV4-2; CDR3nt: TGTGCCAGCAGCCCCGACAGGGGGGAGCAGTTCTTC; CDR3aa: CASSPDRGEQFF
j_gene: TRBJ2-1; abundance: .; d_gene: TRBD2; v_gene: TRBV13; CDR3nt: TGTGCCAGCAGCACTCGGACTAGCGGGAGGACACACAATGAGCAGTTCTTC; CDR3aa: CASSTRTSGRTHNEQFF
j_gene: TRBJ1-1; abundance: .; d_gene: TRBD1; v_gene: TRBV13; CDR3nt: TGTGCCATGGGACAGGGCGCCCCCCCCACTGAAGCTTTCTTT; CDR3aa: CAMGQGAPPTEAFF
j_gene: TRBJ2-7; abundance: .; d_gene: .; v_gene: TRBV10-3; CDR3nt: TGTGCCATCAGTGAGGAAGGGCCCGAGCAGTACTTC; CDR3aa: CAISEEGPEQYF
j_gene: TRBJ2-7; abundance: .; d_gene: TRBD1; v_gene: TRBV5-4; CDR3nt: TGTGCCAGCAGCTTGGCGCCAGGGGGAACCTACGAGCAGTACTTC; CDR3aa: CASSLAPGGTYEQYF
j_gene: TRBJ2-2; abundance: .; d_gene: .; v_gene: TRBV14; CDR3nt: TGTGCCAGCAGCTGGGGATTCGGGGAGCTGTTTTTT; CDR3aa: CASSWGFGELFF
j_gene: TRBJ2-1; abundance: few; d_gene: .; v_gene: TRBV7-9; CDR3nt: TGTGCCAGCAGCTTTCTTGAGCAGTTCTTC; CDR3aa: CASSFLEQFF
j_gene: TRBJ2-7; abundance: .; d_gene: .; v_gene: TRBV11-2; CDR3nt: TGTGCCAGCAGCTTACCGCTCGGGACGGCGAGCTCCTACGAGCAGTACTTC; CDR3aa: CASSLPLGTASSYEQYF
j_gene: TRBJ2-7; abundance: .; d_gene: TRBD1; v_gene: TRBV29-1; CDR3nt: TGCAGCGTTGAAGGGGGACAGGGGTCCTACGAGCAGTACTTC; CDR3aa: CSVEGGQGSYEQYF
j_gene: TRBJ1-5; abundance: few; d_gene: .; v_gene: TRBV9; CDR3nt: TGTGCCAGCAGCGTGACTAGCAATCAGCCCCAGCATTTT; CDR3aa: CASSVTSNQPQHF
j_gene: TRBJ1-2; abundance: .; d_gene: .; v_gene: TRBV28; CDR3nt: TGTGCCAGCAGACCGGACCACCAAACAGGGAAAGGGTATGGCTACACCTTC; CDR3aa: CASRPDHQTGKGYGYTF
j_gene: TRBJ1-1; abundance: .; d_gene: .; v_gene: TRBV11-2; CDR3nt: TGTGCCAGCAGCTTTTACCGGGGGACGAACACTGAAGCTTTCTTT; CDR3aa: CASSFYRGTNTEAFF
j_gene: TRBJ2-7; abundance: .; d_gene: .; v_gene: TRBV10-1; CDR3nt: TGCGCCAGCAGTCCAGGGTCTTACGAGCAGTACTTC; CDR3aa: CASSPGSYEQYF
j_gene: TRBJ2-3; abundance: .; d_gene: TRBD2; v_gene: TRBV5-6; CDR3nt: TGTGCCAGCAGCTCACCCGGGGAGGGATACACAGATACGCAGTATTTT; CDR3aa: CASSSPGEGYTDTQYF
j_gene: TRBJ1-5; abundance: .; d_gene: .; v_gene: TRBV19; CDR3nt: TGTGCCAGTAGTACAGGGGTAGGGGCCAATCAGCCCCAGCATTTT; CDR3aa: CASSTGVGANQPQHF
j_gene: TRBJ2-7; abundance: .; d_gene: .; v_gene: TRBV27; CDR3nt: TGTGCCAGCAGTTTATCGCGGTCCTCCTACGAGCAGTACTTC; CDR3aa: CASSLSRSSYEQYF
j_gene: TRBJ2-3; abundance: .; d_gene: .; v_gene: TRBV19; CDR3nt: TGTGCCAGTAGTATTTTCTCTAGCGCCTTCACAGATACGCAGTATTTT; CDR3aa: CASSIFSSAFTDTQYF
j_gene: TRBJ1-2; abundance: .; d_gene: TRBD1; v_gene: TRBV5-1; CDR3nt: TGCGCCAGCAGCCAGCCGGACAGGGAGACCTACTATGGCTACACCTTC; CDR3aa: CASSQPDRETYYGYTF
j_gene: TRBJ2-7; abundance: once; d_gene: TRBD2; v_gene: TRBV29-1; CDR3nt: TGCAGCGTTGGCCGACTAGCGGGAGGATCGTACGAGCAGTACTTC; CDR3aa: CSVGRLAGGSYEQYF
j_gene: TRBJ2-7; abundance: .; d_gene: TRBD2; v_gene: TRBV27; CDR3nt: TGTGCCAGCAGTACCTACCCAGCGGGAGGGGGGGACGAGCAGTACTTC; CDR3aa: CASSTYPAGGGDEQYF
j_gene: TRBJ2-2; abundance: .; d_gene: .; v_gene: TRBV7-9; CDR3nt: TGTGCCAGCAGCCTAACTAGCTCAACCGGGGAGCTGTTTTTT; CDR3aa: CASSLTSSTGELFF
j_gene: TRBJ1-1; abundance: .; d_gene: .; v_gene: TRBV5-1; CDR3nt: TGCGCCAGCAGCTTGTTAGGCAGGTCGAACACTGAAGCTTTCTTT; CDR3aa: CASSLLGRSNTEAFF